This T cell receptor (beta chain) emerged from a study of blood T cell repertoires in COVID-19. The overall study: T cells, B-cell-depleted T cells, or PBMCs provided the cDNA or gDNA that served as material.

CDR3 length equals 13 residues. V was trimmed by 3 bases and J by 8 bases, leaving 13 bases between them. CDR1 KGHSH and CDR2 LQKENI come from the germline V gene. Only in-frame clones appear in the TCRdb table, and some are missing; sequencing was by immunoSEQ multiplex PCR. The data show over 150,000 clones, about 90% seen once. The gene calls are TRBV18 and TRBJ1-1, with D uncertain. Sequencing used PBMCs or T cells enriched from blood (not recorded which). The sequence was obtained from a woman between 50 and 59 years old who had recovered from COVID-19. The CDR3 is CASSPGEHLEAFF. Written as DNA, the CDR3 is TGTGCCAGCTCACCGGGAGAACACTTGGAAGCTTTCTTT. Full variable domain (missing parts from reference TRBV18 and TRBJ1-1): NAGVMQNPRHLVRRRGQEARLRCSPMKGHSHVYWYRQLPEEGLKFMVYLQKENIIDESGMPKERFSAEFPKEGPSILRIQQVVRGDSAAYFCASSPGEHLEAFFGQGTRLTVV.